This T cell receptor (beta chain) was recovered during a study of ipilimumab plus nivolumab after autologous stem cell transplantation. In its sample, this clone was seen a few times. What it binds is unknown. General study findings and limits: Per the authors, repertoire, Treg and microbiota data justify further study.

CDR3 size: 11 residues. Trimming stripped 8 bases from V and 9 bases from J, with 11 bases between. From germline, CDR1 is SNHLY and CDR2 FYNNEI. Clones were read by immunoSEQ multiplex PCR, and TCRdb kept only the in-frame ones, dropping some. The data show 8,000 to 11,000 clones, nearly 80% seen once. Checkpoint therapy with ipilimumab 1 mg/kg began 14 to 28 days after transplant. Through week 26, nivolumab 3 mg/kg IV was given weeks 1, 4, 7, 10, then biweekly. The clonotype comes from a male donor with diffuse large B-cell lymphoma. The material was PBMCs, obtained in a trial of ipilimumab plus nivolumab as post-transplant consolidation. The chain employs TRBV2 and TRBJ1-5, with D perhaps TRBD1 (5 bases). CDR3 region: CASGGFWPQHF. The CDR3 nucleotides read TGTGCCAGCGGGGGTTTTTGGCCCCAGCATTTT.